Following are 26 T cell receptor beta chains from one sample sequenced in a study of T cell responses to AZD1222 COVID-19 vaccine (dated by TCRdb to the early 2020s). Receptor amplification or capture employed the immunoSEQ multiplex PCR assay. Drawn from immuneACCESS, this table holds only the in-frame rearrangements with V and J called that TCRdb kept. Clones are partly lost; checked studies trace under half to an unresolved V gene and leave the rest unexplained. The sample data list 130,000 or so clones, and more than 70% of these were observed just once. Jointly, the top ten make up 2.9% of the sample. Sample time point, as interpreted from the label and publication: baseline before first vaccination. The source was peripheral blood, collected on day 0 of AZD1222 vaccination. The receptors were sampled from an adult in good health.

The V gene is TRBV9, the J gene TRBJ2-3; no reliable D call. The CDR3 runs 12 residues. In germline, CDR1 is SGDLS, CDR2 YYNGEE. Trimming left V 0 bases short and J 3 bases short, with 2 bases between. CDR3: CASSVGTDTQYF. The CDR3 DNA is TGTGCCAGCAGCGTAGGTACAGATACGCAGTATTTT.

This chain joins TRBV7-2 and TRBJ2-7; D is perhaps TRBD2 (5 bases). Trimming took off 5 bases at V and 10 bases at J, with 18 bases between the two ends. This CDR3 has 13 residues. Germline CDR1 SGHTA, CDR2 FQGNSA. The CDR3 spells CASSGPDSPFQYF. The CDR3, as DNA: TGTGCCAGCAGCGGCCCGGACTCCCCTTTCCAGTACTTC.

V gene TRBV27 combines with J gene TRBJ1-2, with TRBD1 identical over 7 bases. CDR1 is MNHEY and CDR2 is SMNVEV in the germline V gene (reference sequence). The J segment lost 0 bases and the V segment lost 5 bases, leaving 6 bases of the junction unmatched. CDR3 length equals 15 residues. This CDR3 reads CASSRQGQANYGYTF. The CDR3 DNA follows: TGTGCCAGCAGTCGACAGGGTCAAGCTAACTATGGCTACACCTTC.

The genes are TRBV4-1 and TRBJ2-7; 11 bases fit TRBD2. In germline, CDR1 is MGHRA, CDR2 YSYEKL. The CDR3 loop spans 14 amino acids. V gave up 2 bases and J gave up 3 bases; unmatched junction bases: 0. CDR3 DNA: TGCGCCAGCAGCCAACTAGCGGGGGGCTACGAGCAGTACTTC. Translated, it gives CASSQLAGGYEQYF.

The rearrangement links TRBV6-5 to TRBJ2-2; D is uncertain. Germline V lookup: CDR1 MNHEY, CDR2 SVGAGI. V was trimmed by 2 bases and J by 4 bases, leaving 14 bases between them. CDR3 length: 16 amino acids. In nucleotides, the CDR3 is TGTGCCAGCAGTTACCAAGCCCCCGGAAGCACCGGGGAGCTGTTTTTT. Its translation is CASSYQAPGSTGELFF.

The table lists this clone with a count of one. The chain combines TRBV9 with TRBJ2-7; 10 bases align to TRBD1. The V and J ends lost 3 bases and 5 bases, in that order; junction bases with no gene match: 8. This CDR3 comprises 15 residues. In germline, CDR1 is SGDLS, CDR2 YYNGEE. CDR3 residues: CASSAEGQGYHEQYF. CDR3 sequence (DNA): TGTGCCAGCAGCGCGGAGGGACAGGGGTACCACGAGCAGTACTTC.

This clone was observed once. The chain has TRBV5-5 and TRBJ1-1, with TRBD1 as a possible D gene (5 bases). Trimming removed 4 bases from V and 2 bases from J, with 15 bases in between. The CDR3 is 15 residues long. Germline CDR1 SGHKS, CDR2 YYEKEE (reference sequence). Written as DNA, the CDR3 is TGTGCCAGCAGCCGCAGTACTCAGGGAAACACTGAAGCTTTCTTT. Protein sequence: CASSRSTQGNTEAFF.

This chain's CDR3 is CASSYGGVGYTF. The DNA of the CDR3 is TGTGCCAGCAGTTACGGAGGGGTTGGCTACACCTTC. V usage is TRBV6-6 and J usage is TRBJ1-2; possible D gene TRBD1, 5 bases. The CDR3 sequence is 12 residues long. V was clipped by 2 bases and J by 7 bases, with 8 bases between them. Germline assignment: CDR1 MNHNY and CDR2 SVGAGI (reference sequence).

The chain employs TRBV6-6 and TRBJ2-5; D might be TRBD2 (6 bases). The germline V gene encodes CDR1 MNHNY and CDR2 SVGAGI (reference sequence). The ends were cut back, 1 base at V and 7 bases at J, with 10 bases in the middle. The CDR3 is 13 amino acids. CDR3 in amino acids: CASSYLEGGTQYF. DNA of the CDR3: TGTGCCAGCAGTTACTTGGAGGGAGGGACCCAGTACTTC.

This clone was detected only once. CDR3 nucleotides: TGCGCCAGCAGCCAAGAGCGCAGGGGGCGAAATTCACCCCTCCACTTT. Protein: CASSQERRGRNSPLHF. V and J are TRBV4-3 and TRBJ1-6; 8 positions agree with TRBD1. This CDR3 region has 16 residues. Germline-derived CDR1 and CDR2 are LGHNA and YSLEER. The ends lost 0 bases at V and 7 bases at J; junction bases unmatched: 5.

The chain links TRBV3-1 (or the pseudogene TRBV3-2) to TRBJ2-2; D unresolved. V lost 0 bases and J lost 5, with 7 bases in between. CDR1 LGHDT and CDR2 YNNKEL come from the germline V gene (reference sequence). This CDR3 is built from 14 residues. In DNA, the CDR3 is TGTGCCAGCAGCCAAGAATGGCTTACCGGGGAGCTGTTTTTT. This gives the protein CASSQEWLTGELFF.

The chain links TRBV6-5 to TRBJ1-1; 9 nucleotides align to TRBD1. The CDR3 is 15 amino acids. Germline trimming cut 0 bases from V and 1 base from J; bases unmatched to any gene: 0. Germline lookup yields CDR1 MNHEY and CDR2 SVGAGI. CDR3 sequence: CASSYSDRGNTEAFF. The CDR3 DNA reads TGTGCCAGCAGTTACTCGGACAGGGGGAACACTGAAGCTTTCTTT.

This sequence joins TRBV4-2 and TRBJ2-1, with TRBD2 identical over 10 bases. CDR1 and CDR2 from the germline V gene are LGHNA and YNFKEQ. Trimming took 1 base from V and 5 from J; bases not matched to a gene: 8. The CDR3 extends over 17 amino acids. The CDR3 protein is CASSQGFSGRSNNEQFF. Written as DNA, the CDR3 is TGTGCCAGCAGCCAAGGGTTTAGCGGGAGGTCCAACAATGAGCAGTTCTTC.

The rearrangement joins TRBV5-1 to TRBJ1-3, with a tentative D call TRBD1 (6 bases). Trimming stripped 4 bases from V and 2 bases from J, with 16 bases between. Germline lookup yields CDR1 SGHRS and CDR2 YFSETQ. This CDR3 has 16 residues. The CDR3 DNA is TGCGCCAGCAGCCCCGAGGGGTACAGGGCTGGAAACACCATATATTTT. As protein: CASSPEGYRAGNTIYF.

This chain uses TRBV4-1 with TRBJ1-5, with a tentative D call TRBD1 (5 bases). Germline V gene lookup returns CDR1 MGHRA and CDR2 YSYEKL. This CDR3 is built from 15 residues. V lost 8 bases and J 4 bases, leaving 18 bases between the germline ends. The DNA for the CDR3 is TGCGCCAGCGTAGCCCTACCGGGACTAAATCAGCCCCAGCATTTT. Translating gives CASVALPGLNQPQHF.

The sample holds one count of this clone. This chain joins TRBV5-5 and TRBJ1-2; 12 nucleotides line up with TRBD1. Germline V gene sequence: CDR1 SGHKS, CDR2 YYEKEE (reference sequence). The CDR3 sequence is 15 residues long. Unmatched junction bases numbered 5, after V lost 5 bases and J lost 3 bases. The CDR3 DNA is TGTGCCAGCAGTACCGGGACAGGGGGCGACTATGGCTACACCTTC. It is translated as CASSTGTGGDYGYTF.

The chain links TRBV7-2 to TRBJ2-1; TRBD2 aligns across 8 bases. CDR3 size: 14 residues. The germline CDR1 and CDR2 sequences are SGHTA and FQGNSA. With 6 bases clipped from V and 6 bases from J, the junction kept 7 bases outside the gene matches. For the CDR3, the DNA is TGTGCCAGCAGATATTTAGCGGGAAGCAATGAGCAGTTCTTC. As protein: CASRYLAGSNEQFF.

V is TRBV9 and J is TRBJ2-7; D is perhaps TRBD2 (6 bases). Trimming left V 3 bases short and J 2 bases short, with 9 bases between. This CDR3 spans 13 amino acids. The germline V gene has CDR1 SGDLS and CDR2 YYNGEE. The CDR3 loop is CASSEGLAYEQYF. The DNA of the CDR3 is TGTGCCAGCAGCGAGGGACTCGCCTACGAGCAGTACTTC.

The sample holds a few counts of this clone. V is TRBV3-1 (or the pseudogene TRBV3-2) and J is TRBJ2-1, with D perhaps matching TRBD2 (5 bases). This CDR3 is built from 18 residues. V lost 1 base and J lost 0, with 16 bases in between. Germline V lookup: CDR1 LGHDT, CDR2 YNNKEL (reference sequence). The CDR3 loop reads CASSQAIMTTLSYNEQFF. CDR3 coding DNA: TGTGCCAGCAGCCAAGCAATCATGACTACCCTCTCCTACAATGAGCAGTTCTTC.

Worth noting for this clone: The identical CDR3 is also encoded by other nucleotide sequences in the sample. V is TRBV28 and J is TRBJ2-7, with D maybe TRBD2 (5 bases). Germline-derived CDR1 and CDR2 are MDHEN and SYDVKM. The CDR3 totals 12 residues. V was shortened by 2 bases and J by 3 bases, with 5 bases between the two germline ends. CDR3 bases: TGTGCCAGCAGTTTAGAGGGCTACGAGCAGTACTTC. Amino acid sequence: CASSLEGYEQYF.

This chain joins TRBV14 and TRBJ1-2; the D is unclear. Germline lookup yields CDR1 SGHDN and CDR2 FVKESK. This CDR3 region has 16 residues. V shed 0 bases and J shed 4 bases, with 15 bases lying between them. The CDR3 reads CASSQEAASAAYGYTF. The CDR3 region has the DNA TGTGCCAGCAGCCAAGAAGCGGCTTCGGCAGCCTATGGCTACACCTTC.

The chain uses TRBV27 and TRBJ2-7; D uncertain. Germline-derived CDR1 and CDR2 are MNHEY and SMNVEV (reference sequence). The V end was cut by 5 bases, the J end by 0 bases, with 2 bases between. This CDR3 contains 11 residues. CDR3 DNA: TGTGCCAGCAGTCCCTCCTACGAGCAGTACTTC. This gives the protein CASSPSYEQYF.

The chain combines TRBV4-1 with TRBJ2-3, with D perhaps TRBD1 or TRBD2 (6 bases each). There are 16 residues in the CDR3. V lost 0 bases to trimming and J lost 3 bases, with 13 bases between them. In germline, CDR1 is MGHRA, CDR2 YSYEKL. This CDR3 reads CASSQDRGRSTDTQYF. The CDR3 DNA sequence: TGCGCCAGCAGCCAAGACCGGGGGCGATCGACAGATACGCAGTATTTT.

This chain joins TRBV9 and TRBJ2-3; D is undetermined. CDR1 and CDR2 (germline): SGDLS, YYNGEE. The CDR3 extends over 13 amino acids. Trimming pared 5 bases from V and 2 bases from J, leaving 9 bases between. DNA of the CDR3: TGTGCCAGCAGTCGTGGCTACACAGATACGCAGTATTTT. Its protein product is CASSRGYTDTQYF.

This rearrangement joins TRBV9 to TRBJ2-1; 8 nucleotides agree with TRBD2. CDR3 length equals 16 residues. J gave up 1 base and V 0 bases, and 3 bases lay outside the gene matches. Germline V gene sequence: CDR1 SGDLS, CDR2 YYNGEE. The CDR3: CASSVVAGSSYNEQFF. The CDR3 coding sequence is TGTGCCAGCAGCGTAGTAGCGGGAAGTTCCTACAATGAGCAGTTCTTC.

The rearrangement joins TRBV12-5 to TRBJ2-7; 7 bases are a match to TRBD2. The V segment lost 3 bases and the J segment 7 bases; nucleotides outside the gene matches: 12. Germline V gives CDR1 LGHNT, CDR2 FRNRAP. There are 15 residues in the CDR3. The CDR3 loop reads CASGLPLRGVGEQYF. CDR3 DNA sequence: TGTGCTAGTGGTTTACCCTTACGGGGGGTGGGAGAGCAGTACTTC.